This section outlines one T cell receptor (beta chain) sequence together with its context. Its antigen remains unidentified. Base qualities are not at hand, and no much larger clone is one base apart. This entry comes from a study of cytomegalovirus exposure and HLA in healthy donors (dated by TCRdb to the late 2010s). General notes on the study: A later analysis indicated that the 120 or so validation repertoires were generated on the platform also employed for the 700 or so repertoires of the first cohort. The study combined high-throughput TCR immunosequencing, statistical association of individual TCRs with disease status, and machine learning to predict cytomegalovirus infection status. Along with the roughly 670-subject first cohort, a separate validation cohort of over a hundred different subjects was used. The aim of the study was to test whether cataloging public T cell receptors could identify signatures of past pathogen exposure. General conclusions and limits of the study: The classifier was reported to diagnose cytomegalovirus status with high specificity and sensitivity in both the original cohort and the validation cohort. According to the authors, the approach could potentially be generalized to other disease states and immunological phenotypes. In the study, 150 to 200 TCR beta chains were listed as associated with cytomegalovirus. A later analysis found that TCRs clustered in the first cohort also tended to co-occur in the approximately 120 validation repertoires, with 94% of cluster scores above 0. A later analysis had no HLA typing for the validation cohort, so co-occurrence there was scored across all 110 or so repertoires. Across donors, most TCR sequences were observed very rarely, whereas some public TCRs were present in many individuals. In vitro tests confirmed that a few of the cytomegalovirus-associated TCR beta chains recognize cytomegalovirus antigens.

The donors were included in the validation cohort of over a hundred subjects, a group kept apart from the 666-subject first cohort. Including cysteine and phenylalanine, the CDR3 has 13 amino acids. Only the CDR3 region is kept as DNA, spanning 39 bases read in frame from base 1. CDR1 MNHNS and CDR2 SASEGT are derived from the germline V gene. Trimming removed 8 bases from V and 6 bases from J, leaving 16 bases between the germline ends. The library was made by the immunoSEQ multiplex PCR assay. As for the original processing: A statistical classification framework was built for diagnosing cytomegalovirus status from the catalog of TCR beta chain sequences. TCRdb took this table from immuneACCESS and kept in-frame rearrangements with V and J called. Such tables lack part of the clones; where checked against another copy, unresolved V genes explain under half of the gap, and the rest is unexplained. V and J calls and clone size are given by that table; D and trimming were obtained from the DNA. The sample contains some 68,000 clones, around 96% of them found a single time. The biggest ten clones account for around 1.5% of the sample.

The V gene is TRBV6-1 and the J gene is TRBJ1-1; the best D guess is TRBD1, with 5 bases matching. This clonotype was sampled from a young man in good health and CMV-seropositive. Material: PBMCs. The nucleotide sequence is TGTGCCAGCGTATCGAATGACAGATCTGAAGCTTTCTTT. This encodes CASVSNDRSEAFF.